The 30 T cell receptor beta chains in this list originate from one sample, sequenced in a study of HIV-infected patients and healthy controls (dated by TCRdb to the mid-2010s). Receptor amplification or capture employed 5' RACE. The run used an Illumina MiSeq. Using fastp trimming at Q25 and MiXCR clonotype assembly, TCRdb reanalyzed the public sequencing data and kept in-frame beta chains. Rows are unified per CDR3 protein, each entry keeping the most common DNA and genes. This sample gives under 20,000 distinct CDR3 sequences in total; 16% of them show up just once. The ten largest clones add up to 24% of the sample. Sequencing was performed on CD8+ T cells from blood. The receptor set was obtained from a human donor in good health.

This clonotype was seen ten or more times. The chain joins TRBV7-2 to TRBJ2-5; weak D call: TRBD1 (7 bases). The CDR3 runs 14 residues. V was pared by 1 base and J by 5 bases, with 11 bases between. From germline, CDR1 is SGHTA and CDR2 FQGNSA. Here the CDR3 DNA reads TGTGCCAGCAGCTTAGACAGGGGAGGCGAGACCCAGTACTTC. It yields the protein CASSLDRGGETQYF.

Ten or more counts support this clonotype. The rearrangement links TRBV7-9 to TRBJ2-6, with D perhaps matching TRBD1 (6 bases). Trimming took 5 bases from V and 2 from J, leaving 10 bases between them. This CDR3 comprises 15 residues. Germline CDR1 is SEHNR and CDR2 is FQNEAQ (reference sequence). The CDR3 region has the DNA TGTGCCAGCAGCGTTGACAGGCCTGGGGCCAACGTCCTGACTTTC. It encodes CASSVDRPGANVLTF.

This clonotype was recorded many times. The chain links TRBV29-1 to TRBJ2-3; the match to TRBD2 covers 10 bases. V shed 4 bases and J 3 bases; nucleotides not matched to a gene: 10. The germline V gene encodes CDR1 SQVTM and CDR2 ANQGSEA. The CDR3 runs to 16 residues. The CDR3 is CSVGGPSGRPTDTQYF. In nucleotides, the CDR3 is TGCAGCGTTGGGGGGCCTAGCGGGAGACCGACAGATACGCAGTATTTT.

Of note for this clonotype: One end of the junction does not line up with germline, which may come from a read error. V gene TRBV7-9 combines with J gene TRBJ1-4, with D unresolved. From germline, CDR1 is SEHNR and CDR2 FQNEAQ (reference sequence). CDR3 length: 12 amino acids. The DNA for the CDR3 is TGTGCCAGCAGCTTATCCGCCGAAAAACTGTCTTTT. Its protein product is CASSLSAEKLSF.

This clonotype was detected many times. This rearrangement joins TRBV7-9 to TRBJ1-1, with TRBD1 matching over 9 bases. Germline V CDR1 and CDR2: SEHNR, FQNEAQ (reference sequence). This CDR3 has 14 amino acids. The J segment lost 8 bases and the V segment lost 3 bases, leaving 7 bases of the junction unmatched. This chain's CDR3 is CASSFNGGTGEAFF. The CDR3 coding sequence is TGTGCCAGCAGCTTCAACGGGGGGACAGGGGAAGCTTTCTTT.

This clonotype appeared many times. The chain is built from TRBV6-2 or TRBV6-3 and TRBJ2-3, with D uncertain. V was shortened by 0 bases and J by 0 bases, with 1 base between the two germline ends. CDR3 size: 13 residues. Per germline, CDR1 MNHEY and CDR2 SVGEGT. CDR3 nucleotides: TGTGCCAGCAGTTACTCTAGCACAGATACGCAGTATTTT. Translated, it gives CASSYSSTDTQYF.

This clonotype was observed at least ten times. The chain joins TRBV25-1 to TRBJ2-5; TRBD2 matches at 10 bases. The germline V gene encodes CDR1 MGHDK and CDR2 SYGVNS. This CDR3 has 13 residues. J was trimmed by 10 bases and V by 5 bases; bases with no gene match: 7. The CDR3: CASSPSSGSFQYF. The CDR3 DNA sequence: TGTGCCAGCAGTCCATCTAGCGGGAGTTTCCAGTACTTC.

This clonotype was counted ten times or more. V is TRBV20-1 and J is TRBJ2-1; a possible D gene is TRBD2 (6 bases). With 6 bases removed from V and 0 bases from J, the gap between germline ends came to 15 bases. There are 15 residues in the CDR3. Germline V lookup: CDR1 DFQATT, CDR2 SNEGSKA (reference sequence). The CDR3 region has the DNA TGCAGTGCCTTGGTTCCGGGAGTCTCCTACAATGAGCAGTTCTTC. Encoded protein: CSALVPGVSYNEQFF.

This clonotype was detected many times. The V call is TRBV27, the J call TRBJ1-4; D unclear. The V end was cut by 6 bases, the J end by 7 bases, with 18 bases between. Looked up from germline, CDR1 is MNHEY and CDR2 is SMNVEV (reference sequence). The CDR3 length is 15 residues. The CDR3 loop reads CASSPVPASGEKLFF. Written as DNA, the CDR3 is TGTGCCAGCAGCCCGGTTCCCGCGTCGGGTGAAAAACTGTTTTTT. The full variable domain, in which reference TRBV27 and TRBJ1-4 provide the parts outside the CDR3, is EAQVTQNPRYLITVTGKKLTVTCSQNMNHEYMSWYRQDPGLGLRQIYYSMNVEVTDKGDVPEGYKVSRKEKRNFPLILESPSPNQTSLYFCASSPVPASGEKLFFGSGTQLSVL.

Many counts were recorded for this clonotype. The V call is TRBV4-2, the J call TRBJ2-3; 12 bases fit TRBD2. The CDR3 spans 15 residues. Germline V gene sequence: CDR1 LGHNA, CDR2 YNFKEQ. With V trimmed by 1 base and J by 4 bases, 0 bases remained unmatched. The CDR3 loop is CASSQASGGADTQYF. CDR3 DNA sequence: TGTGCCAGCAGCCAAGCTAGCGGGGGGGCAGATACGCAGTATTTT.

The chain is built from TRBV13 and TRBJ2-1; maybe TRBD2 (6 bases). Looked up from germline, CDR1 is PRHDT and CDR2 is FYEKMQ (reference sequence). V lost 5 bases, J lost 0 bases, and 11 bases lay in between. CDR3 length: 15 amino acids. CDR3 DNA sequence: TGTGCCAGCAGCCCTCGGGAGAGCTCCTACAATGAGCAGTTCTTC. Amino acids: CASSPRESSYNEQFF.

The J gene is TRBJ2-7, the V gene TRBV5-4; possible D gene TRBD1, 6 bases. Germline V gene data show CDR1 as SGHNT and CDR2 as YYREEE (reference sequence). The CDR3 covers 14 residues. The V and J ends lost 3 bases and 5 bases respectively, with 15 bases between them. CDR3 residues: CASSSQGSEDEQYF. In nucleotides, the CDR3 is TGTGCCAGCAGCTCACAGGGATCCGAGGACGAGCAGTACTTC.

This clonotype was observed many times. The rearrangement joins TRBV2 to TRBJ2-1, with a tentative D call TRBD2 (6 bases). Trimming removed 3 bases from V and 2 bases from J, with 11 bases in between. In germline, CDR1 is SNHLY, CDR2 FYNNEI. The CDR3 is made up of 15 amino acids. CDR3 amino acids: CASSEAGIPYNEQFF. CDR3 in DNA: TGTGCCAGCAGTGAGGCGGGGATCCCCTACAATGAGCAGTTCTTC.

In its sample, this clonotype was seen many times. The chain employs TRBV11-3 and TRBJ2-1; no clear D gene. V lost 5 bases to trimming and J lost 0 bases, with 5 bases between them. The germline V gene has CDR1 SGHNT and CDR2 YENEEA. The CDR3 spans 13 residues. CDR3 DNA: TGTGCCAGCAGCCGTAGCTCCTACAATGAGCAGTTCTTC. Its translation: CASSRSSYNEQFF.

This clonotype was observed many times. This chain uses TRBV2 with TRBJ2-3, with a tentative D call TRBD2 (6 bases). This CDR3 comprises 14 residues. Germline values: CDR1 SNHLY, CDR2 FYNNEI. The CDR3 DNA follows: TGTGTCCTAGCCGGGGCTAGCGCCGGAGATACGCAGTATTTT. It is translated as CVLAGASAGDTQYF.

The J gene is TRBJ2-1, the V gene TRBV10-3; 12 nucleotides line up with TRBD2. This CDR3 has 15 amino acids. V was clipped by 4 bases and J by 7 bases; unmatched bases: 5. Looked up from germline, CDR1 is ENHRY and CDR2 is SYGVKD. The CDR3 loop reads CAISGGLAGRNEQFF. CDR3 in DNA: TGTGCCATCAGTGGAGGACTAGCGGGACGGAATGAGCAGTTCTTC.

This clonotype was recorded a few times. The chain links TRBV12-3 or TRBV12-4 to TRBJ1-2, with D tentatively TRBD1 (6 bases). With 6 bases removed from V and 5 bases from J, the gap between germline ends came to 7 bases. The CDR3 contains 11 residues. The CDR3 reads CASRQGYGYTF. CDR3 coding DNA: TGTGCCAGCAGACAGGGTTATGGCTACACCTTC.

The V and J genes are TRBV19 and TRBJ2-1; 11 bases are a match to TRBD2. Per germline, CDR1 LNHDA and CDR2 SQIVND (reference sequence). V lost 5 bases, J lost 0 bases, and 12 bases stayed unmatched. The CDR3 is made up of 19 amino acids. CDR3 in DNA: TGTGCCAGTAGTCCCCTAGCGGGAGGCATGTTGAGCTCCTACAATGAGCAGTTCTTC. Translated, it gives CASSPLAGGMLSSYNEQFF.

This clonotype appeared a few times. The chain is built from TRBV12-3 or TRBV12-4 and TRBJ2-7, with a tentative D call TRBD1 (5 bases). The CDR3 is 15 amino acids. V lost 1 base and J 5 bases, leaving 15 bases between the germline ends. CDR3 sequence: CASSLGGARENEQYF. The CDR3 DNA reads as TGTGCCAGCAGTTTAGGTGGGGCCCGTGAGAACGAGCAGTACTTC.

Notes on this clonotype: An end of the junction differs from the germline gene, which may be a read error. The V call is TRBV5-6, the J call TRBJ2-7, with D perhaps matching TRBD2 (6 bases). The length of the CDR3 is 11 residues. CDR1 is SGHDT, CDR2 YYEEEE, per germline. CDR3 protein: CASSFGGTETF. As DNA, the CDR3 is TGTGCCAGCAGCTTCGGCGGGACCGAAACCTTC.

This clonotype was observed a handful of times. The rearrangement joins TRBV13 to TRBJ2-5; tentative D call: TRBD2 (6 bases). The V gene's germline CDR1 is PRHDT and CDR2 FYEKMQ (reference sequence). This CDR3 is built from 15 residues. The germline V and J ends were trimmed by 5 bases and 5 bases, with 18 bases remaining between them. The CDR3 here is CASSERGAGGETQYF. CDR3 DNA sequence: TGTGCCAGCAGCGAGCGTGGAGCGGGCGGGGAGACCCAGTACTTC.

The chain has TRBV12-3 or TRBV12-4 and TRBJ2-5; 9 nucleotides line up with TRBD2. The V segment lost 8 bases and the J segment 4 bases; nucleotides outside the gene matches: 8. The CDR3 sequence is 14 residues long. DNA for the CDR3: TGTGCCAGCGGGATAGCGGGAGCCGGAGAGACCCAGTACTTC. As protein: CASGIAGAGETQYF.

This clonotype was counted only a few times. This CDR3 is CASSPPPDRTNTEAFF. In DNA, the CDR3 is TGTGCCAGCAGCCCACCCCCTGACCGGACGAACACTGAAGCTTTCTTT. The V and J genes are TRBV6-2 or TRBV6-3 and TRBJ1-1; D gene ambiguous. The CDR3 contains 16 residues. Trimming stripped 6 bases from V and 1 base from J, with 18 bases between. Germline CDR1 is MNHEY and CDR2 is SVGEGT.

The chain uses TRBV5-6 and TRBJ2-1, with 8 bases lining up with TRBD2. The V gene end was trimmed by 4 bases and the J gene end by 7 bases; junction bases not matched to a gene: 7. The germline V gene encodes CDR1 SGHDT and CDR2 YYEEEE. The CDR3 is made up of 14 amino acids. The CDR3: CASSRGLAVNEQFF. As DNA, the CDR3 is TGTGCCAGCAGCCGAGGACTAGCCGTTAATGAGCAGTTCTTC. Full variable domain (outside the CDR3, taken from reference TRBV5-6 and TRBJ2-1): DAGVTQSPTHLIKTRGQQVTLRCSPKSGHDTVSWYQQALGQGPQFIFQYYEEEERQRGNFPDRFSGHQFPNYSSELNVNALLLGDSALYLCASSRGLAVNEQFFGPGTRLTVL.

This clonotype was seen at least ten times. The V call is TRBV2, the J call TRBJ2-7; D not certain. The CDR3 totals 13 residues. Germline lookup yields CDR1 SNHLY and CDR2 FYNNEI. Trimming removed 5 bases at V and 2 bases at J, with 10 bases between. This chain's CDR3 is CASSLDRTYEQYF. As DNA, the CDR3 is TGTGCCAGCAGTCTTGACCGGACCTACGAGCAGTACTTC. Using reference TRBV2 and TRBJ2-7 for the parts outside the CDR3, the full variable domain is EPEVTQTPSHQVTQMGQEVILRCVPISNHLYFYWYRQILGQKVEFLVSFYNNEISEKSEIFDDQFSVERPDGSNFTLKIRSTKLEDSAMYFCASSLDRTYEQYFGPGTRLTVT.

This clonotype was picked up a small number of times. The rearrangement joins TRBV6-1 to TRBJ1-1, with D possibly TRBD1 on 5 matching bases. The germline V gene has CDR1 MNHNS and CDR2 SASEGT. V lost 5 bases to trimming and J lost 3 bases, with 16 bases between them. The length of the CDR3 is 15 residues. The CDR3 DNA is TGTGCCAGCAGTAGGCTCAGGGCGACGGACACTGAAGCTTTCTTT. This codes for CASSRLRATDTEAFF.

This clonotype is medium-sized. J is TRBJ1-6 and V is TRBV28; D remains unclear. Trimming shortened V by 8 bases and J by 0 bases, and 8 bases separated the two germline ends. This CDR3 has 14 residues. From germline, CDR1 is MDHEN and CDR2 SYDVKM. CDR3 bases: TGTGCCAGCGGCAGCAGCTCCTATAATTCACCCCTCCACTTT. Protein sequence: CASGSSSYNSPLHF.

This clonotype was detected many times. In nucleotides, the CDR3 is TGTGCCAGCAGCTCCGGGGCCACTAATTACGAGCAGTACTTC. It is translated as CASSSGATNYEQYF. The chain employs TRBV6-2 or TRBV6-3 and TRBJ2-7; D may correspond to TRBD1 or TRBD2 (5 bases each). The CDR3 has 14 amino acids. V was pared by 6 bases and J by 4 bases, with 16 bases between. Germline CDR1 and CDR2: MNHEY and SVGEGT.

In this sample, this clonotype turned up many times. The chain combines TRBV28 with TRBJ2-1; D is undetermined. V was clipped by 10 bases and J by 4 bases, with 20 bases between them. CDR1 MDHEN and CDR2 SYDVKM come from the germline V gene. This CDR3 has 15 residues. The CDR3 protein is CAITEATENYNEQFF. CDR3 sequence (DNA): TGTGCCATCACTGAAGCGACGGAAAATTACAATGAGCAGTTCTTC.

This clonotype has a count of ten or more. The chain links TRBV3-1 to TRBJ1-1, with TRBD1 as a possible D gene (6 bases). The CDR3 is 15 amino acids. Germline V gene sequence: CDR1 LGHDT, CDR2 YNNKEL (reference sequence). V was pared by 4 bases and J by 6 bases, with 18 bases between. Here the CDR3 DNA reads TGTGCCAGCAGCCTTAAACAGGGAACTTCGCCTGAAGCTTTCTTT. Its translation: CASSLKQGTSPEAFF.